Listed below are T cell receptor beta chains from one sample, sequenced in a study of shared clonotypes between healthy human individuals. Sequencing used immunoSEQ multiplex PCR; TCRdb keeps in-frame clones, though not all of them. The sample contains some 500,000 clones, 95% to 97% of which appear only once. Material for sequencing was naive CD4+ T cells sorted from blood. The receptors were gathered from a woman between 25 and 40 years old in good health. The CDR3 runs from the conserved cysteine through the conserved F or W. Fields, in order: D gene, clone size, J gene, V gene, CDR3 protein, CDR3 DNA. The D gene is left open where the match is weak. Not all rows give a size; the values are once, few, many and, for expanded clones, a class.

d_call: NA
clone_size: NA
j_call: TRBJ1-1
v_call: TRBV7-9
cdr3_aa: CASSSDGRGTEAFF
cdr3_nt: TGTGCCAGCAGCTCGGACGGGAGAGGGACTGAAGCTTTCTTT

d_call: NA
clone_size: NA
j_call: TRBJ1-5
v_call: TRBV6-4
cdr3_aa: CASSPDSNQPQHF
cdr3_nt: TGTGCCAGCAGCCCCGACAGCAATCAGCCCCAGCATTTT

d_call: TRBD2
clone_size: NA
j_call: TRBJ2-7
v_call: TRBV5-1
cdr3_aa: CASRTAASGSFSQYEQYF
cdr3_nt: TGCGCCAGCCGGACCGCGGCCAGCGGGAGTTTTTCACAATACGAGCAGTACTTC

d_call: NA
clone_size: few
j_call: TRBJ2-2
v_call: TRBV29-1
cdr3_aa: CSVAPGPAPGELFF
cdr3_nt: TGCAGCGTCGCACCGGGCCCAGCCCCCGGGGAGCTGTTTTTT

d_call: TRBD1
clone_size: NA
j_call: TRBJ1-5
v_call: TRBV28
cdr3_aa: CASSRGTVNQPQHF
cdr3_nt: TGTGCCAGCAGCCGAGGGACAGTGAATCAGCCCCAGCATTTT

d_call: TRBD2
clone_size: NA
j_call: TRBJ2-1
v_call: TRBV7-8
cdr3_aa: CASRDLAGAVYNEQFF
cdr3_nt: TGTGCCAGCAGAGACCTAGCGGGAGCGGTTTACAATGAGCAGTTCTTC

d_call: NA
clone_size: NA
j_call: TRBJ2-5
v_call: TRBV7-2
cdr3_aa: CASSLSPRGAETQYF
cdr3_nt: TGTGCCAGCAGCTTAAGCCCCCGGGGGGCGGAGACCCAGTACTTC

d_call: TRBD2
clone_size: NA
j_call: TRBJ2-7
v_call: TRBV11-2
cdr3_aa: CASSLGSGRAREQYF
cdr3_nt: TGTGCCAGCAGCTTAGGTAGCGGGAGGGCCCGCGAGCAGTACTTC

d_call: TRBD1
clone_size: NA
j_call: TRBJ1-1
v_call: TRBV19
cdr3_aa: CASSPDSGTGNTEAFF
cdr3_nt: TGTGCCAGTAGTCCGGATTCCGGGACAGGGAACACTGAAGCTTTCTTT

d_call: NA
clone_size: NA
j_call: TRBJ2-3
v_call: TRBV5-4
cdr3_aa: CASSATYFVGLPQYF
cdr3_nt: TGTGCCAGCAGCGCGACCTATTTCGTGGGACTGCCGCAGTATTTT

d_call: NA
clone_size: NA
j_call: TRBJ1-5
v_call: TRBV21-1
cdr3_aa: CASSAWDRDSNQPQHF
cdr3_nt: TGTGCCAGCAGCGCTTGGGACAGAGATAGCAATCAGCCCCAGCATTTT

d_call: TRBD1
clone_size: NA
j_call: TRBJ2-7
v_call: TRBV11-2
cdr3_aa: CASSLGQGSSYEQYF
cdr3_nt: TGTGCCAGCAGCTTGGGACAGGGTTCCTCCTACGAGCAGTACTTC

d_call: NA
clone_size: NA
j_call: TRBJ2-7
v_call: TRBV6-1
cdr3_aa: CASSAKSMYEQYF
cdr3_nt: TGTGCCAGCAGTGCCAAGAGTATGTACGAGCAGTACTTC

d_call: TRBD1
clone_size: NA
j_call: TRBJ2-2
v_call: TRBV10-3
cdr3_aa: CAISETDRAHLFANTGELFF
cdr3_nt: TGTGCCATCAGCGAGACGGACAGGGCACACCTTTTCGCGAACACCGGGGAGCTGTTTTTT

d_call: NA
clone_size: once
j_call: TRBJ2-5
v_call: TRBV19
cdr3_aa: CASTKGQKETQYF
cdr3_nt: TGTGCCAGTACCAAAGGACAGAAAGAGACCCAGTACTTC

d_call: NA
clone_size: NA
j_call: TRBJ1-1
v_call: TRBV11-2
cdr3_aa: CASSYAGADTEAFF
cdr3_nt: TGTGCCAGCAGTTACGCGGGGGCTGACACTGAAGCTTTCTTT